Reported below is one T cell receptor beta chain. This clonotype appeared a few times. Its antigen is not yet known. The input lacks base qualities; no much larger clone sits a single base away. The donors were roughly 39 Caucasian individuals from Russia, aged roughly 6 to 90 years, who were systemically healthy. Each donor gave around 9 milliliters of peripheral blood, collected into EDTA-treated Vacutainer tubes. Ficoll-Paque density-gradient centrifugation was used to isolate PBMCs, with at least 7 million per sample. Total RNA was extracted from PBMCs with Trizol reagent, with at least 6 micrograms obtained per sample. For every donor, flow cytometry on a PBMC aliquot measured the percentage of naive CD45RAhigh/CD27high T cells. This entry comes from a study of blood T cells in healthy people across ages (dated by TCRdb to the mid-2010s). In terms of the full investigation: Template switching captured roughly one uniquely barcoded TCR beta cDNA molecule per two T cells in model experiments. Age-related changes in TCR beta repertoire diversity were measured in the study by deep sequencing normalized with unique cDNA molecular identifiers. To avoid experimental bias, donors of different ages were spread randomly across the sequencing lanes. Four age groups were formed from the donors: young (average roughly 15 years), middle-aged (just under 40), aged (over 55) and long-lived (less than 85). Two additional independent replicas of 1 million unique cDNA reads from the same blood draw were analyzed for two donors (one aged 18 to 30 and one aged 80 or older).

V and J lose 5 bases and 3 bases, and a span of 12 bases separates them. The CDR3 goes from the cysteine to the phenylalanine over 14 residues. Only the CDR3 region is kept as DNA, spanning 42 bases read in frame from base 1. CDR1 and CDR2 (SGHRS, YFSETQ) derive from the germline V gene. Receptor libraries were prepared by 5' RACE. Sequencing was carried out with an Illumina HiSeq 2500. A second PCR of about 6 to 12 cycles was run with a J-beta primer mix and a sample-barcoded 5' primer. A unique molecular identifier was introduced onto each TCR beta cDNA molecule by a template-switch 5' adaptor carrying 12 random nucleotides. Each sample yielded at least 2.5 million CDR3-containing paired-end reads. First-strand cDNA was synthesized from all RNA with the Mint cDNA synthesis kit, primed by a TRBC-specific oligonucleotide. Following uracil-DNA glycosylase treatment, all cDNA underwent a first 18-cycle PCR with the universal primers M1SS and BC2_uni_R. Per the authors' processing: Each sample was normalized by randomly selecting 1 million high-quality reads, each carrying a distinct molecular identifier. Reads sharing molecular identifiers were discarded rather than binned into consensus sequences. MiTCR, with a Q25 quality threshold and the strictest error-elimination algorithm, was used for CDR3 identification, clonotype clustering and error correction. A nonparametric unseen species model with Euler transformation was used to estimate a lower bound on total TCR beta diversity. Using fastp trimming at Q25 and MiXCR clonotype assembly, TCRdb reanalyzed the public sequencing data and kept in-frame beta chains. Rows with a matching CDR3 protein are joined into one entry that keeps the most common DNA and genes. The V and J calls and clone size come from TCRdb's table, not from the authors' own analysis. The sample data list roughly 1.5 million distinct CDR3 sequences, and 35% to 45% of these were observed just once. The top ten hold more than 4% of the sample.

Points the paper makes about the study in general: The CMV infection status of donors was not known, potentially confounding age-related changes in expanded clonotypes. Estimates of total diversity from one million sequenced T cells were regarded as lower bounds and underestimates. As age increased, observed TCR beta diversity per million T cells dropped in a roughly linear way, and a significant reduction was already evident by age 40. Compared with the aged group, the long-lived group had more naive CD4+ T cells, fewer expanded clones and increased TCR diversity, a pattern suggesting age selection. The percentage of naive T cells measured by flow cytometry correlated strongly with observed TCR beta diversity. Conclusive comparison of naive and antigen-experienced compartments was prevented by the profiling of bulk unsorted PBMCs.

The receptor's source is a woman aged 18-35 years in good health. The chain joins TRBV5-1 to TRBJ1-5, and perhaps TRBD1 as D gene, on 5 matching bases. Sequenced material: blood. The DNA reads TGCGCCAGCAGTACAGGCGACCCCAATCAGCCCCAGCATTTT. This sequence encodes CASSTGDPNQPQHF.